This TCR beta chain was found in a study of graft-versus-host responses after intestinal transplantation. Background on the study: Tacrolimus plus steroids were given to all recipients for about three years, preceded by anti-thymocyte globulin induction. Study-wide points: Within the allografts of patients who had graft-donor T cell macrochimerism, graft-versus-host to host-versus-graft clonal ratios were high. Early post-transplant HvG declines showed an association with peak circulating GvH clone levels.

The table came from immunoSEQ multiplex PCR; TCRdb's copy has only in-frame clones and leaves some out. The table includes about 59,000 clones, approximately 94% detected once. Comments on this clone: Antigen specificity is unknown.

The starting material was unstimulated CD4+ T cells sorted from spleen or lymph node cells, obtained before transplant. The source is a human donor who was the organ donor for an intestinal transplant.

CDR3 region: CASSTGQGANSPLHF. CDR3 DNA: TGCGCCAGCAGCACTGGACAGGGTGCCAATTCACCCCTCCACTTT. The chain couples TRBV5-1 to TRBJ1-6; 8 bases agree with TRBD1. This CDR3 is 15 amino acids long. With V trimmed by 4 bases and J by 7 bases, 7 bases remained unmatched. Germline CDR1 reads SGHRS; CDR2 reads YFSETQ.